Following are 16 T cell receptor beta chains from one sample sequenced in a study of STAT3 mutations in large granular lymphocyte leukemia. Produced via immunoSEQ multiplex PCR; TCRdb's table is partial and in-frame only. The data hold roughly 5,400 clones, with 90% to 95% observed a single time. Overall study results and limits: Every T-cell large granular lymphocyte leukemia patient had at least one immunodominant TCR beta clonotype.

Their cognate antigens are unknown. Sequencing was done on a sample of peripheral blood mononuclear cells. The receptors originated from a man between 60 and 75 years old with T-cell large granular lymphocyte leukemia. Some clones in this sample may be carry-over from other donors' samples.

V gene TRBV7-9 combines with J gene TRBJ2-1, with D possibly being TRBD1 or TRBD2 (5 bases each). This CDR3 has 14 amino acids. V was trimmed by 5 bases and J by 5 bases, leaving 13 bases between them. CDR1 and CDR2 from the germline V gene are SEHNR and FQNEAQ (reference sequence). The CDR3 spells CASSLRDGNNEQFF. The DNA for the CDR3 is TGTGCCAGCAGCCTCCGGGACGGAAACAATGAGCAGTTCTTC. Full variable domain (outside the CDR3, taken from reference TRBV7-9 and TRBJ2-1): DTGVSQNPRHKITKRGQNVTFRCDPISEHNRLYWYRQTLGQGPEFLTYFQNEAQLEKSRLLSDRFSAERPKGSFSTLEIQRTEQGDSAMYLCASSLRDGNNEQFFGPGTRLTVL.

The CDR3 reads CAWNSDPGELFF. For the CDR3, the DNA is TGTGCCTGGAACTCTGACCCCGGGGAGCTGTTTTTT. The chain joins TRBV30 to TRBJ2-2; D unresolved. The CDR3 loop spans 12 amino acids. V was shortened by 4 bases and J by 6 bases, with 9 bases between the two germline ends. Germline lookup yields CDR1 GTSNPN and CDR2 SVGIG (reference sequence).

The chain joins TRBV7-2 to TRBJ1-1, with D perhaps matching TRBD1 (5 bases). V was pared by 1 base and J by 1 base, with 10 bases between. Germline-derived CDR1 and CDR2 are SGHTA and FQGNSA. The length of the CDR3 is 15 residues. The CDR3 spells CASSLVWGSNTEAFF. In DNA form, the CDR3 reads TGTGCCAGCAGCTTAGTGTGGGGGTCGAACACTGAAGCTTTCTTT.

V gene TRBV15 combines with J gene TRBJ1-1; D not certain. The CDR3 spans 15 residues. V dropped 0 bases and J dropped 1 base, with 9 bases sitting between them. Germline V gene sequence: CDR1 LNHNV, CDR2 YYDKDF (reference sequence). CDR3 DNA sequence: TGTGCCACCAGCAGAGATCGGTTGGGGAACACTGAAGCTTTCTTT. This sequence encodes CATSRDRLGNTEAFF.

The gene calls are TRBV10-2 and TRBJ2-7; perhaps TRBD1 as D (6 bases). CDR1 is WSHSY and CDR2 is SAAADI in the germline V gene. The CDR3 has 12 amino acids. V lost 8 bases and J 3 bases, leaving 11 bases between the germline ends. The CDR3 DNA reads TGCGCCAGCCTCGCAGGGGACTACGAGCAGTACTTC. Its translation: CASLAGDYEQYF.

V is TRBV29-1 and J is TRBJ2-7; the match to TRBD2 covers 15 bases. With 4 bases clipped from V and 4 bases from J, the junction kept 8 bases outside the gene matches. The CDR3 contains 16 residues. The V gene's germline CDR1 is SQVTM and CDR2 ANQGSEA. CDR3 protein: CSVGTSGRAFPYEQYF. In DNA form, the CDR3 reads TGCAGCGTTGGGACTAGCGGGAGGGCCTTTCCATACGAGCAGTACTTC.

This clone was observed a single time. This chain joins TRBV30 and TRBJ1-2; unclear D gene. Trimming pared 2 bases from V and 0 bases from J, leaving 19 bases between. Germline-derived CDR1 and CDR2 are GTSNPN and SVGIG (reference sequence). CDR3 size: 17 residues. The CDR3 here is CAWSPIRDTKSNYGYTF. DNA of the CDR3: TGTGCCTGGAGTCCCATCCGCGACACAAAATCTAACTATGGCTACACCTTC.

The rearrangement joins TRBV30 to TRBJ2-6; D unresolved. The germline V gene encodes CDR1 GTSNPN and CDR2 SVGIG (reference sequence). This CDR3 comprises 14 residues. V was shortened by 1 base and J by 4 bases, with 8 bases between the two germline ends. DNA of the CDR3: TGTGCCTGGAGTGCCTTAAAGGGGGCCAACGTCCTGACTTTC. Translating it yields CAWSALKGANVLTF. Filled out from reference TRBV30 and TRBJ2-6, the complete variable domain reads SQTIHQWPATLVQPVGSPLSLECTVEGTSNPNLYWYRQAAGRGLQLLFYSVGIGQISSEVPQNLSASRPQDRQFILSSKKLLLSDSGFYLCAWSALKGANVLTFGAGSRLTVL.

The V and J genes are TRBV19 and TRBJ1-4, with 10 bases identical to TRBD1. V lost 6 bases to trimming and J lost 8 bases; unmatched junction nucleotides: 9. CDR3 length: 15 residues. Looked up from germline, CDR1 is LNHDA and CDR2 is SQIVND (reference sequence). The CDR3 DNA is TGTGCCAGTAGCAGCCTGGGACAGGGGAACGAAAAACTGTTTTTT. Protein sequence: CASSSLGQGNEKLFF.

CDR3 residues: CASSLGQLRPDTQYF. The DNA for the CDR3 is TGTGCCAGCAGCTTGGGACAGCTTAGGCCAGATACGCAGTATTTT. The chain recombines TRBV5-4 with TRBJ2-3; D possibly corresponds to TRBD1 (5 bases). CDR1 and CDR2 (germline): SGHNT, YYREEE (reference sequence). This CDR3 has 15 amino acids. The ends were cut back, 0 bases at V and 4 bases at J, with 12 bases in the middle.

This clone occurred a few times. The rearrangement links TRBV7-2 to TRBJ2-5, with TRBD1 as a possible D gene (5 bases). Trimming took 5 bases from V and 5 from J, leaving 15 bases between them. The CDR3 extends over 14 amino acids. The germline V gene has CDR1 SGHTA and CDR2 FQGNSA. CDR3 sequence (DNA): TGTGCCAGCAGCCTGAACCAGGGTTGGGAGACCCAGTACTTC. It specifies CASSLNQGWETQYF.

CDR3 DNA: TGTGCCAGCTCAGCCGGGACAGGCTCCTACGAGCAGTACTTC. Residues: CASSAGTGSYEQYF. This chain joins TRBV18 and TRBJ2-7; the match to TRBD1 covers 8 bases. Trimming cost V 5 bases and J 0 bases; bases outside gene matches: 3. Looked up from germline, CDR1 is KGHSH and CDR2 is LQKENI. The CDR3 is 14 amino acids.

The rearrangement links TRBV7-7 to TRBJ2-5, with TRBD1 as a possible D gene (5 bases). V was clipped by 1 base and J by 5 bases, with 14 bases between them. The length of the CDR3 is 15 residues. CDR1 and CDR2 from the germline V gene are SSHAT and FNYEAQ (reference sequence). In nucleotides, the CDR3 is TGTGCCAGCAGCTTAGGCGACAGAGAGGAGGAGACCCAGTACTTC. Translating it yields CASSLGDREEETQYF.

The gene calls are TRBV28 and TRBJ2-7, with 12 positions matching TRBD1. CDR3 size: 15 residues. J was trimmed by 5 bases and V by 8 bases; bases with no gene match: 10. Looked up from germline, CDR1 is MDHEN and CDR2 is SYDVKM. The CDR3 nucleotides read TGTGCCAGCGGATTAACCGGGACAGGGGGCCACGAGCAGTACTTC. Amino acid sequence: CASGLTGTGGHEQYF.

The J gene is TRBJ1-2, the V gene TRBV19; D might be TRBD1 (5 bases). Trimming pared 10 bases from V and 12 bases from J, leaving 24 bases between. Germline assignment: CDR1 LNHDA and CDR2 SQIVND (reference sequence). This CDR3 has 13 residues. DNA of the CDR3: TGTGCCACCAAATCCGGGACGGCGGTAGGTGACACCTTC. This sequence encodes CATKSGTAVGDTF.

This clone was detected only once. J is TRBJ1-2 and V is TRBV29-1, with D possibly being TRBD1 (5 bases). CDR3 length: 13 amino acids. V was cut by 4 bases and J by 7 bases, with 16 bases left in between. The V gene's germline CDR1 is SQVTM and CDR2 ANQGSEA. The CDR3 DNA sequence: TGCAGCGTTGGAGTGTCGCAGGGCGCTGGCTACACCTTC. Protein: CSVGVSQGAGYTF.